The text below deals with one TCR beta chain. What it binds is not known. This entry belongs to a study of OX40 agonist ivuxolimab in advanced cancers. General study findings and limits: Individuals who were partial responders at 0.1-3.0 mg/kg had clonal expansion that ranked among the lowest. Both blood CD4+ and CD8+ T cells showed clonal growth by week 6 at 0.1 to 3.0 mg/kg.

Trimming cost V 1 base and J 7 bases, with 11 bases left between them. The germline CDR1 and CDR2 sequences are SNHLY and FYNNEI. This CDR3 comprises 14 residues. Here immunoSEQ multiplex PCR was the method, and the copy in TCRdb shows in-frame clones only, minus some. The sample includes 80,000 to 130,000 clones, just over 90% of them seen just once. Blood draws occurred at baseline, cycle 4 day 1, and cycle 7 day 1. The sequencing here drew on CD4+ or CD8+ T cells sorted from blood, taken in a trial of the OX40 agonist ivuxolimab. The clonotype originates from an adult with an advanced solid tumor such as melanoma, head and neck, liver or kidney cancer. The chain uses TRBV2 and TRBJ2-1; no firm D call. CDR3 residues: CASSEGTLSNEQFF. In DNA form, the CDR3 reads TGTGCCAGCAGTGAAGGCACCTTATCGAATGAGCAGTTCTTC.